The TCR beta chain described here comes from a study of T cell clones after liver transplantation. Measured with immunoSEQ multiplex PCR; TCRdb has only the in-frame clones, and not every one. The data show tens of thousands of clones, approximately 77% seen once. This CDR3 is 14 amino acids long. V was shortened by 1 base and J by 2 bases, with 7 bases between the two germline ends. The germline CDR1 and CDR2 sequences are SGHTA and FQGTGA. The sample here was CD4+ T cells from blood, taken at the 22-month timepoint. This chain links TRBV7-3 with TRBJ2-3, with D unclear. This clonotype was sampled from a human patient who received a liver transplant. Some T cells may be provided by the graft donor. CDR3 nucleotides: TGTGCCAGCAGCTTAAGCAGGCTCACAGATACGCAGTATTTT. This encodes CASSLSRLTDTQYF.